These 21 T cell receptor beta chains were sequenced from one sample in a study of T-cell memory formation after mild COVID-19. Each CDR3 protein gets one entry after TCRdb re-called the 5' RACE reads with MiXCR. The data hold fewer than 500,000 distinct CDR3 sequences, with 20% to 30% observed a single time. Sequenced sample: PBMCs or a T cell subset sorted from them (not recorded which). The source is an adult woman who had mild COVID-19 (a few samples of this study predate the infection). Cell type and time point are not known.

This chain links TRBV9 with TRBJ2-2; TRBD1 agrees at 7 bases. Germline V gives CDR1 SGDLS, CDR2 YYNGEE. Trimming took 5 bases from V and 0 from J; bases not matched to a gene: 7. The CDR3 sequence is 16 residues long. CDR3 protein: CASSSGQSANTGELFF. In DNA, the CDR3 is TGTGCCAGCAGTTCGGGACAGTCAGCGAACACCGGGGAGCTGTTTTTT.

This chain joins TRBV29-1 and TRBJ2-7; 10 nucleotides match TRBD1. The CDR3 length is 12 residues. V lost 7 bases to trimming and J lost 3 bases; unmatched junction nucleotides: 3. Germline assignment: CDR1 SQVTM and CDR2 ANQGSEA. DNA of the CDR3: TGCAGCGCGGGACAGGGGATCTACGAGCAGTACTTC. It translates to CSAGQGIYEQYF.

This clonotype was seen more than once but under ten times. The gene calls are TRBV12-3 or TRBV12-4 and TRBJ2-1, with 7 nucleotides matching TRBD2. After removal of 7 bases from V and 9 bases from J, the junction contained 12 bases not matched to a gene. This CDR3 has 14 residues. The CDR3 region has the DNA TGTGCCAGCACCCAAGTACGCGGGAGAGGTGAGCAGTTCTTC. Translated: CASTQVRGRGEQFF.

This chain links TRBV5-1 with TRBJ1-6; 8 positions match TRBD1. The germline gives CDR1 SGHRS, CDR2 YFSETQ. This CDR3 contains 15 residues. The trim removed 0 bases at V and 5 bases at J, leaving 1 base unmatched. The CDR3 sequence: CASSLARGHNSPLHF. CDR3 bases: TGCGCCAGCAGCTTGGCCAGGGGGCATAATTCACCCCTCCACTTT.

In its sample, this clonotype was seen a few times. The chain links TRBV7-9 to TRBJ1-1, with D uncertain. This CDR3 is 12 amino acids long. Between the trimmed V and J ends, which lost 8 bases and 1 base, there was a span of 8 bases. Germline CDR1 SEHNR, CDR2 FQNEAQ (reference sequence). CDR3 bases: TGTGCCAGCGGTCGGGGGAACACTGAAGCTTTCTTT. This translates into CASGRGNTEAFF.

The CDR3 bases are TGTGCCAGCAGTTTAGGTGATGACAAGACCCAGTACTTC. Amino acids: CASSLGDDKTQYF. The chain recombines TRBV12-3 or TRBV12-4 with TRBJ2-5; unclear D gene. The CDR3 covers 13 residues. Trimming shortened V by 1 base and J by 6 bases, and 9 bases separated the two germline ends.

The genes are TRBV20-1 and TRBJ2-3; 11 bases align to TRBD2. CDR3 length equals 16 residues. Germline CDR1 reads DFQATT; CDR2 reads SNEGSKA (reference sequence). After removal of 2 bases from V and 4 bases from J, the junction contained 8 bases not matched to a gene. CDR3 DNA: TGCAGTGCTAGAAGGGCTAGCGGGAGGATTCCAGATACGCAGTATTTT. Its protein is CSARRASGRIPDTQYF.

The chain employs TRBV23-1 and TRBJ2-2, with a weak D call TRBD2 (5 bases). TRBV23-1 is an ORF; its function is uncertain. Trimming took off 8 bases at V and 5 bases at J, with 24 bases between the two ends. CDR3 length equals 17 residues. The chain's CDR3 is CASAHHRAPEETGELFF. The CDR3 DNA is TGCGCCAGCGCCCATCACCGGGCCCCGGAGGAGACCGGGGAGCTGTTTTTT.

The V gene is TRBV20-1, the J gene TRBJ2-3; a weak D match, TRBD2 (6 bases). Trimming removed 5 bases at V and 0 bases at J, with 12 bases between. This CDR3 region has 14 residues. Germline assignment: CDR1 DFQATT and CDR2 SNEGSKA (reference sequence). DNA for the CDR3: TGCAGTGCTGGGGGGAAATCTAGCACAGATACGCAGTATTTT. This codes for CSAGGKSSTDTQYF.

The V gene is TRBV30, the J gene TRBJ2-6; 11 bases are shared with TRBD1. Germline V gene lookup returns CDR1 GTSNPN and CDR2 SVGIG (reference sequence). With V trimmed by 4 bases and J by 0 bases, 11 bases remained unmatched. CDR3 length equals 19 residues. As DNA, the CDR3 is TGTGCCTGGATCCGGACAGGGGGCTTAACCCGCTCTGGGGCCAACGTCCTGACTTTC. Protein product: CAWIRTGGLTRSGANVLTF.

This clonotype was observed a handful of times. This sequence joins TRBV5-1 and TRBJ1-6, with D perhaps matching TRBD1 (5 bases). Germline V gene data show CDR1 as SGHRS and CDR2 as YFSETQ. This CDR3 is 15 amino acids long. V was pared by 4 bases and J by 6 bases, with 14 bases between. As DNA, the CDR3 is TGCGCCAGCAGCAGATTAGGGGACTCTAATTCACCCCTCCACTTT. Translated, it gives CASSRLGDSNSPLHF.

The V and J genes are TRBV7-6 and TRBJ2-5; D is uncertain. Germline V gene lookup returns CDR1 SGHVS and CDR2 FNYEAQ. The CDR3 sequence is 13 residues long. V was cut by 6 bases and J by 2 bases, with 10 bases left in between. The CDR3 bases are TGTGCCAGCAGTACTGACTTGCAAGAGACCCAGTACTTC. This sequence encodes CASSTDLQETQYF.

CDR3 sequence reads: CASSSGTAANTQYF. The DNA of the CDR3 is TGTGCCAGCAGTTCGGGGACGGCGGCTAATACGCAGTATTTT. The chain uses TRBV27 and TRBJ2-3; D is perhaps TRBD1 or TRBD2 (5 bases each). The CDR3 loop spans 14 amino acids. CDR1 is MNHEY and CDR2 is SMNVEV in the germline V gene (reference sequence). Trimming left V 4 bases short and J 7 bases short, with 15 bases between.

This clonotype was counted only a few times. The chain recombines TRBV6-6 with TRBJ2-3; D possibly matches TRBD1 or TRBD2 (6 bases each). The CDR3 is 15 residues long. The V gene lost 9 bases and the J gene lost 1 base, with 17 bases spanning the gap. Germline V lookup: CDR1 MNHNY, CDR2 SVGAGI (reference sequence). CDR3 sequence: CASTQEGVRTDTQYF. In DNA form, the CDR3 reads TGTGCCAGTACACAGGAGGGGGTTCGCACAGATACGCAGTATTTT.

The J gene is TRBJ2-2, the V gene TRBV15, with D possibly matching TRBD1 (6 bases). There are 16 residues in the CDR3. The V gene lost 3 bases and the J gene lost 6 bases, with 17 bases spanning the gap. Germline lookup yields CDR1 LNHNV and CDR2 YYDKDF (reference sequence). CDR3: CATSRTGQRKPGELFF. The CDR3 DNA reads TGTGCCACCAGCAGGACAGGCCAACGAAAACCCGGGGAGCTGTTTTTT.

This chain links TRBV9 with TRBJ2-1, with TRBD2 identical over 11 bases. Germline V gene sequence: CDR1 SGDLS, CDR2 YYNGEE. The CDR3 consists of 15 residues. The trim removed 0 bases at V and 9 bases at J, leaving 5 bases unmatched. This CDR3 reads CASSVGTSGRFEQFF. As DNA, the CDR3 is TGTGCCAGCAGCGTAGGAACTAGCGGGAGATTTGAGCAGTTCTTC. The full variable domain, completed using reference TRBV9 and TRBJ2-1, is DSGVTQTPKHLITATGQRVTLRCSPRSGDLSVYWYQQSLDQGLQFLIQYYNGEERAKGNILERFSAQQFPDLHSELNLSSLELGDSALYFCASSVGTSGRFEQFFGPGTRLTVL.

The V and J genes are TRBV10-3 and TRBJ2-3, with no clear D. This CDR3 contains 14 residues. Germline values: CDR1 ENHRY, CDR2 SYGVKD. The V gene lost 10 bases and the J gene lost 4 bases, with 18 bases spanning the gap. For the CDR3, the DNA is TGTGCCACCGGCCCTGCCCCTTTCCCAGATACGCAGTATTTT. Translating gives CATGPAPFPDTQYF.

This clonotype has more than one count but fewer than ten. The chain employs TRBV20-1 and TRBJ2-7, with 11 bases that match TRBD2. The CDR3 has 14 amino acids. Germline CDR1 DFQATT, CDR2 SNEGSKA (reference sequence). V lost 2 bases to trimming and J lost 4 bases; unmatched junction nucleotides: 4. CDR3 in DNA: TGCAGTGCTAGAAATAGCGGGGGGGCTTACGAGCAGTACTTC. It is translated as CSARNSGGAYEQYF.

This clonotype was seen more than once but under ten times. The chain carries TRBV5-1 and TRBJ2-7; D ambiguous. The CDR3 sequence is 14 residues long. V was pared by 4 bases and J by 3 bases, with 14 bases between. Germline V gene sequence: CDR1 SGHRS, CDR2 YFSETQ. The CDR3, as DNA: TGCGCCAGCAGCCTGGTGGTTGGTAACTACGAGCAGTACTTC. Translation: CASSLVVGNYEQYF.

The rearrangement links TRBV5-8 to TRBJ1-2, with unresolved D. Germline CDR1 reads SGHTS; CDR2 reads YDEGEE. The V gene lost 0 bases and the J gene lost 4 bases, with 13 bases spanning the gap. CDR3 length: 15 residues. CDR3 sequence reads: CASSLVAGGVYGYTF. CDR3 sequence (DNA): TGTGCCAGCAGCTTGGTGGCAGGCGGAGTCTATGGCTACACCTTC. Full variable domain (remainder filled in from reference TRBV5-8 and TRBJ1-2): EAGVTQSPTHLIKTRGQQATLRCSPISGHTSVYWYQQALGLGLQFLLWYDEGEERNRGNFPPRFSGRQFPNYSSELNVNALELEDSALYLCASSLVAGGVYGYTFGSGTRLTVV.

This clonotype has just a few counts. The CDR3 here is CASSTRDSTYEQYF. The CDR3 coding sequence is TGTGCCAGCAGTACTCGGGACAGTACCTACGAGCAGTACTTC. The chain employs TRBV6-5 and TRBJ2-7, with 7 bases matching TRBD1. The CDR3 sequence is 14 residues long. V dropped 5 bases and J dropped 2; count of bases not matched to a gene: 6. From germline, CDR1 is MNHEY and CDR2 SVGAGI.